This entry describes one TCR beta chain. This clonotype has a count of ten or more. It lacks a known antigen. Base qualities were left out, and no much larger clone turns up one base away. Library construction relied on 5' RACE. The sequencer listed for this sample is Illumina HiSeq 2000. A universal primer binding site was introduced by template switching, and a unique molecular identifier was present in the final cDNA, enabling accurate counting of TCR cDNA molecules. Specific primers in the conserved constant-segment region were used to synthesize first-strand cDNA for the TCR alpha and beta chains. Each cDNA library was double barcoded, with a SMART-Mk sample barcode plus Illumina barcodes, to control for contamination. TruSeq adapter sequences and Illumina sample barcodes were added in two successive PCR steps. Sequencing of the TCR alpha and beta cDNA libraries was done on the Illumina HiSeq platform using custom primers. In the paper's pipeline: MiGEC was used to process raw reads and extract unique molecular identifiers, and MiXCR was used to find CDR3 positions. Recombination models were inferred per individual with the repgenHMM and IGoR tools using an EM algorithm. The tcR package in R was used for shared clonotype analysis, with sharing normalized by the product of cloneset sizes. Out-of-frame nonproductive sequences were analyzed to study raw recombination free of thymic and clonal selection effects. TCRdb applied fastp at Q25 and MiXCR to the public reads, then kept only in-frame beta chains. One record per CDR3 amino acid sequence lists the most common genes and DNA. The V and J calls and clone size are TCRdb's, not the authors'. This sample is represented by roughly 770,000 distinct CDR3 sequences; about 20% of them were singletons. The top ten clones comprise about an eighth of the sample.

Only healthy Caucasian donors were included. The twin cohort comprised three pairs of female monozygotic twins, all aged about 18 to 29 years. RNA for TCR libraries was isolated from peripheral blood mononuclear cells. This sample is drawn from a study of identical twins (dated by TCRdb to about 2016). In the study overall: The study deep-sequenced TCR alpha and beta repertoires from monozygotic twins, unrelated adults of various ages and cord blood to test whether fetal clonotypes persist. To rule out contamination, the twin experiments were replicated at different times with different library preparation protocols. Here is what the overall study found, with its caveats: Abundant cord blood beta clonotypes had fewer insertions, young adult naive repertoires showed a similar but weaker trend, and memory repertoires showed no such trend. In monozygotic twins, out-of-frame TCR alpha sharing was systematically underestimated by recombination models, although the models agreed with sharing between unrelated individuals. Excess twin sharing in beta out-of-frame sequences was weaker because fewer shared sequences lowered the signal-to-noise ratio. Invariant T cells such as MAIT and iNKT could partly confound zero-insertion analyses, although diverse VJ usage argued against such confounding for most clonotypes. Because the same donors could not be followed over many years, the conclusions depended on cross-sectional statistical analysis. Out-of-frame TCR alpha sequences shared between twins showed an excess of low generation-probability sequences compared with coincidental sharing between unrelated individuals.

This same sample was also part of a study on T cells expressing NK-cell markers. Taken from the second paper: TCR beta-chain repertoires were profiled in sorted CD3+CD56+NKG2C+, CD3+CD56+NKG2C- and CD3+CD56-NKG2C+ T-cell subsets from roughly eight donors. Among the eight sequenced donors, seven were HCMV-seropositive and one was HCMV-seronegative. In several experiments an anti-gammadeltaTCR antibody was added to restrict sorting to alphabetaTCR-expressing T cells. In six donors, the dominant CD3+CD56+NKG2C+ clonotypes ranked among the top 10 CD8+ clonotypes, making up roughly 1.0-7.5% of CD8+ T cells. Those dominant clonotypes were again the most abundant among CD3+CD56-NKG2C+ cells in a handful of donors, at about 28.3-65%. Whether the expanded NKG2C-expressing T cell clones were specific for HCMV antigens remained unclear. The study sequenced eight donors, all healthy volunteers chosen at random: three men and five women. HCMV-specific IgG was detected in serum with a commercial ELISA kit to determine HCMV serostatus. For over five donors, bulk peripheral blood T-cell repertoires were additionally sequenced from unsorted PBMC. MIGEC was used to demultiplex reads and group reads by UMI, and MiTCR was used to assemble and quantify clonotypes. To exclude erroneous sequences, only TCR cDNA sequences supported by at least two reads were retained. The tcR package was used for downstream repertoire analysis, with clonotypes matched between fractions based on CDR3 nucleotide sequence plus V segment. VDJmatch was used to annotate antigen specificity against VDJdb, with one amino acid substitution in CDR3 allowed.

The sequenced sample was PBMCs. The TCR sequence derives from a woman under 30 in good health.

The CDR3 corresponds to CASSRIEVQADTQYF. The sequenced DNA is TGCGCCAGCAGCCGGATAGAGGTCCAGGCAGATACGCAGTATTTT. Recombination linked TRBV5-1 to TRBJ2-3, with no reliable assignment of the D segment. In the germline V gene, CDR1 corresponds to SGHRS and CDR2 to YFSETQ. Trimming at the junction amounts to 4 bases on V and 4 bases on J, and the germline ends lie 16 bases apart. The CDR3 measures 15 amino acids from cysteine to phenylalanine. The read is trimmed to its CDR3 DNA, 45 bases read in frame from base 1.